Below, 15 T cell receptor beta chains from the same sample are listed, as sequenced in a study of blood T cells in healthy people across ages. A second PCR, run for roughly 6 to 11 cycles, used a sample-barcoded 5' primer plus a J-beta primer mix. One entry per CDR3 protein results from TCRdb running MiXCR on the 5' RACE reads. Here the sample spans roughly 680,000 distinct CDR3 sequences, roughly half being singletons. Sample: blood. These receptors were obtained from a woman older than 75 in good health.

The chain employs TRBV20-1 and TRBJ1-2, with D hard to call. The CDR3 sequence is 12 residues long. Per germline, CDR1 DFQATT and CDR2 SNEGSKA (reference sequence). Trimming removed 0 bases at V and 1 base at J, with 3 bases between. The chain's CDR3 is CSAREDNYGYTF. The DNA of the CDR3 is TGCAGTGCTAGAGAAGATAACTATGGCTACACCTTC.

The gene calls are TRBV6-6 and TRBJ2-1; TRBD2 aligns across 8 bases. V was clipped by 5 bases and J by 8 bases; unmatched bases: 5. The germline V gene has CDR1 MNHNY and CDR2 SVGAGI (reference sequence). CDR3 size: 13 residues. The CDR3 DNA sequence: TGTGCCAGCAGTGCCGGACTAGCATATGAGCAGTTCTTC. This encodes CASSAGLAYEQFF.

This clonotype was seen a single time. The rearrangement links TRBV21-1 to TRBJ2-4; the D call in the table, TRBD1, was not verified against the DNA. TRBV21-1 is listed as a pseudogene. This CDR3 region has 19 residues. The CDR3 nucleotides are TGTGCCAGCAGCAGGACCCGGGGACACCCCATTCTAGCCAAAAACATTCAGTACTTC. Protein product: CASSRTRGHPILAKNIQYF.

This clonotype has just a few counts. The chain couples TRBV12-3 or TRBV12-4 to TRBJ2-2; D possibly matches TRBD1 or TRBD2 (9 bases each). V was clipped by 5 bases and J by 5 bases, with 18 bases between them. This CDR3 has 16 amino acids. The CDR3 reads CASSLPSGTGTGELFF. The CDR3 DNA follows: TGTGCCAGCAGTCTACCTAGCGGGACAGGGACCGGGGAGCTGTTTTTT.

This clonotype was found many times. The chain carries TRBV28 and TRBJ2-1, with D tentatively TRBD1 (6 bases). The V gene lost 2 bases and the J gene lost 6 bases, with 14 bases spanning the gap. Germline CDR1 is MDHEN and CDR2 is SYDVKM. The CDR3 totals 15 residues. CDR3 amino acids: CASSLGQWSGNEQFF. Here the CDR3 DNA reads TGTGCCAGCAGTTTAGGACAGTGGTCCGGCAATGAGCAGTTCTTC.

The rearrangement uses TRBV7-2 and TRBJ2-7; maybe TRBD2 (6 bases). This CDR3 contains 16 residues. Germline CDR1 and CDR2: SGHTA and FQGNSA. Deletions cut 5 bases from V and 3 bases from J, with 20 bases between. For the CDR3, the DNA is TGTGCCAGCAGCCCACCCCGCCCGGGAGTCTTCTACGAGCAGTACTTC. As protein: CASSPPRPGVFYEQYF. Drawing the rest from reference TRBV7-2 and TRBJ2-7, the complete variable domain is GAGVSQSPSNKVTEKGKDVELRCDPISGHTALYWYRQSLGQGLEFLIYFQGNSAPDKSGLPSDRFSAERTGGSVSTLTIQRTQQEDSAVYLCASSPPRPGVFYEQYFGPGTRLTVT.

This clonotype has ten or more counts. CDR3 DNA sequence: TGTGCCAGCAGTCCGGGACAGGGCAACAATGAGCAGTTCTTC. It is translated as CASSPGQGNNEQFF. The rearrangement links TRBV12-3 or TRBV12-4 to TRBJ2-1; 9 bases map to TRBD1. After removal of 5 bases from V and 5 bases from J, the junction contained 4 bases not matched to a gene. This CDR3 is built from 14 residues.

The rearrangement joins TRBV6-5 to TRBJ2-1; D perhaps matches TRBD2 (6 bases). Germline assignment: CDR1 MNHEY and CDR2 SVGAGI. CDR3 length: 13 amino acids. V was clipped by 4 bases and J by 9 bases, with 13 bases between them. The CDR3 DNA is TGTGCCAGCAGTTTCGGGGGAGGCACTGAGCAGTTCTTC. This translates into CASSFGGGTEQFF.

This sequence joins TRBV12-3 or TRBV12-4 and TRBJ1-1; 11 positions agree with TRBD1. The CDR3 totals 16 residues. With 9 bases clipped from V and 0 bases from J, the junction kept 9 bases outside the gene matches. The CDR3 sequence: CASNRDRGIVNTEAFF. In DNA, the CDR3 is TGTGCCAGTAACCGGGACAGGGGGATTGTGAACACTGAAGCTTTCTTT.

This clonotype has ten or more counts. The J gene is TRBJ2-5, the V gene TRBV11-1; a weak D match, TRBD2 (6 bases). The CDR3 runs 14 residues. CDR1 is SGHAT and CDR2 is FQDESV in the germline V gene (reference sequence). V was trimmed by 6 bases and J by 3 bases, leaving 14 bases between them. For the CDR3, the DNA is TGTGCCAGCAGTTTTCGGGGACTCGAAGAGACCCAGTACTTC. Residues: CASSFRGLEETQYF.

This rearrangement joins TRBV12-3 or TRBV12-4 to TRBJ2-3; perhaps D is TRBD1 or TRBD2 (5 bases each). Trimming removed 4 bases from V and 5 bases from J, with 16 bases in between. This CDR3 has 15 residues. CDR3 in DNA: TGTGCCAGCAGTTGCAGCAGAGGGGCAAGAGATACGCAGTATTTT. Translation: CASSCSRGARDTQYF.

CDR3 protein: CASKKTDGETQYF. In DNA, the CDR3 is TGTGCCAGCAAAAAAACCGATGGAGAGACCCAGTACTTC. V gene TRBV6-2 or TRBV6-3 combines with J gene TRBJ2-5; no firm D call. V lost 7 bases and J lost 4, with 13 bases in between. The germline V gene encodes CDR1 MNHEY and CDR2 SVGEGT. CDR3 length equals 13 residues.

In regard to this clonotype: A clone one base away is much larger, so this may be a read error. The rearrangement uses TRBV2 and TRBJ2-1; D could derive from TRBD1 or TRBD2 (5 bases each). The CDR3 loop spans 15 amino acids. Germline loops: CDR1 SNHLY, CDR2 FYNNEI. Deletions cut 6 bases from V and 5 bases from J, with 17 bases between. The CDR3 here is CASRAGAGMNNEQFF. Written as DNA, the CDR3 is TGTGCCAGCAGGGCCGGGGCAGGGATGAACAATGAGCAGTTCTTC.

On this clonotype: A much bigger clone sits one base away, suggesting this may be a read error. The rearrangement joins TRBV7-2 to TRBJ2-7; 9 bases agree with TRBD2. With 5 bases clipped from V and 7 bases from J, the junction kept 12 bases outside the gene matches. CDR3 length: 15 amino acids. Germline CDR1 is SGHTA and CDR2 is FQGNSA. The CDR3 spells CASSPRTGLANEQYF. In DNA, the CDR3 is TGTGCCAGCAGCCCCCGAACAGGACTAGCGAATGAGCAGTACTTC.

The gene calls are TRBV29-1 and TRBJ1-3; TRBD1 aligns across 7 bases. The germline V gene has CDR1 SQVTM and CDR2 ANQGSEA. The V gene end was trimmed by 4 bases and the J gene end by 7 bases; junction bases not matched to a gene: 13. The length of the CDR3 is 15 residues. The CDR3 is CSVGGGGQKGNTIYF. The CDR3 nucleotides are TGCAGCGTTGGAGGTGGGGGACAGAAGGGGAACACCATATATTTT.